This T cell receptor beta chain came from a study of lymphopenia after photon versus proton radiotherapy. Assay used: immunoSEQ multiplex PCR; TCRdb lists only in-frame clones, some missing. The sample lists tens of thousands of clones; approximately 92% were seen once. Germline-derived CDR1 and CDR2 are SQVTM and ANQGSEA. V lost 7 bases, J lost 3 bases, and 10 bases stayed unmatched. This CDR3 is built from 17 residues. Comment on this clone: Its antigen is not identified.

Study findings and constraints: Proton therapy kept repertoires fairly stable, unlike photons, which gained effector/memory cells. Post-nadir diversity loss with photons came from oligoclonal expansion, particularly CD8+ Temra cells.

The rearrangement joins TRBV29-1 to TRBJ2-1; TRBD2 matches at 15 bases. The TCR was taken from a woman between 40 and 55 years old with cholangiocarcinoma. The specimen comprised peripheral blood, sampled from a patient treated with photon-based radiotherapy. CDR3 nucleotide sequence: TGCAGCGCACTAAAGGGACTAGCGGGGGGTCTCTACAATGAGCAGTTCTTC. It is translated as CSALKGLAGGLYNEQFF.